These 16 T cell receptor beta chains were all obtained from the same sample, sequenced in a study of sequential checkpoint blockade in melanoma. The protocol was immunoSEQ multiplex PCR, while the TCRdb copy is restricted to in-frame clones and leaves out a portion. Of about 18,000 clones detected, over 60% appear once; the ten largest clones hold roughly 23%. Treatment here: randomized to nivolumab then ipilimumab (arm A) or the reverse (arm B). Sequenced here: CD8+ T cells sorted from blood (inferred from file names), sampled from a patient given nivolumab and ipilimumab in sequence. The source of these receptors is a human donor with melanoma.

The chain uses TRBV6-1 and TRBJ1-1; maybe TRBD1 (6 bases). Deletions cut 2 bases from V and 5 bases from J, with 12 bases between. The CDR3 runs 14 residues. Germline CDR1 reads MNHNS; CDR2 reads SASEGT. This chain's CDR3 is CASSESNRDTEAFF. The CDR3 coding sequence is TGTGCCAGCAGTGAATCCAACAGGGATACTGAAGCTTTCTTT.

On this clone: This may come from a read error, since a much larger clone is one base off. The chain carries TRBV4-2 and TRBJ2-7, with D hard to call. Germline CDR1 reads LGHNA; CDR2 reads YNFKEQ. The CDR3 consists of 13 residues. The ends were cut back, 2 bases at V and 7 bases at J, with 12 bases in the middle. The CDR3 is CASSQHSNSEQYF. DNA for the CDR3: TGTGCCAGCAGCCAACACTCCAATTCGGAGCAGTACTTC.

This chain links TRBV5-8 with TRBJ2-7, with 11 bases identical to TRBD1. J gave up 6 bases and V 0 bases, and 5 bases lay outside the gene matches. Germline CDR1 and CDR2: SGHTS and YDEGEE. CDR3 length: 15 amino acids. The CDR3 reads CASSLVWGQGVEQYF. The DNA for the CDR3 is TGTGCCAGCAGCTTGGTGTGGGGACAGGGGGTCGAGCAGTACTTC.

The CDR3 spells CASSQVTAGGGETQYF. CDR3 in DNA: TGCGCCAGCAGCCAAGTGACAGCGGGGGGAGGGGAGACCCAGTACTTC. The chain combines TRBV4-1 with TRBJ2-5; 9 bases fit TRBD2. Germline V gene lookup returns CDR1 MGHRA and CDR2 YSYEKL. J was trimmed by 5 bases and V by 1 base; bases with no gene match: 8. The CDR3 has 16 amino acids.

The chain carries TRBV4-3 and TRBJ1-1; D uncertain. Germline V lookup: CDR1 LGHNA, CDR2 YSLEER. This CDR3 region has 15 residues. The V end lost 1 base, the J end lost 5 bases, and 14 bases lay between the germline ends. CDR3 sequence reads: CASSQVNTGRTEAFF. The CDR3 bases are TGCGCCAGCAGCCAAGTAAATACGGGGAGGACTGAAGCTTTCTTT.

This clone was detected once. The chain is built from TRBV28 and TRBJ2-5; TRBD2 agrees at 13 bases. The trim removed 3 bases at V and 4 bases at J, leaving 8 bases unmatched. Looked up from germline, CDR1 is MDHEN and CDR2 is SYDVKM. The CDR3 is 17 amino acids. The CDR3 DNA follows: TGTGCCAGCAGTTTCTCCGGGACTAGCGGGACAGGAGAGACCCAGTACTTC. Translating it yields CASSFSGTSGTGETQYF.

The chain recombines TRBV7-9 with TRBJ1-2; TRBD1 is a possible D gene (6 bases). The CDR3 sequence is 14 residues long. Germline CDR1 SEHNR, CDR2 FQNEAQ (reference sequence). The V and J ends lost 7 bases and 4 bases respectively, with 16 bases between them. The CDR3 DNA reads TGTGCCAGCATCATCAGGGGAGTTGGCTATGGCTACACCTTC. It is translated as CASIIRGVGYGYTF. Supplemented by reference TRBV7-9 and TRBJ1-2, the full variable domain reads DTGVSQNPRHKITKRGQNVTFRCDPISEHNRLYWYRQTLGQGPEFLTYFQNEAQLEKSRLLSDRFSAERPKGSFSTLEIQRTEQGDSAMYLCASIIRGVGYGYTFGSGTRLTVV.

This chain connects TRBV9 to TRBJ1-1, with D possibly TRBD1 on 5 matching bases. Trimming cost V 0 bases and J 1 base, with 7 bases left between them. CDR3 size: 14 residues. The germline CDR1 and CDR2 sequences are SGDLS and YYNGEE. DNA for the CDR3: TGTGCCAGCAGCGTAGGGCAGGGGAACACTGAAGCTTTCTTT. This codes for CASSVGQGNTEAFF.

The chain employs TRBV13 and TRBJ2-7, with 7 bases fitting TRBD1. V trimming: 0 bases; J trimming: 4 bases; junction bases outside the gene matches: 6. There are 15 residues in the CDR3. The germline V gene encodes CDR1 PRHDT and CDR2 FYEKMQ (reference sequence). The CDR3 loop reads CASSLGLGRGYEQYF. The CDR3 DNA is TGTGCCAGCAGCTTAGGTTTGGGCAGGGGGTACGAGCAGTACTTC. Using reference TRBV13 and TRBJ2-7 for the parts outside the CDR3, the full variable domain is AAGVIQSPRHLIKEKRETATLKCYPIPRHDTVYWYQQGPGQDPQFLISFYEKMQSDKGSIPDRFSAQQFSDYHSELNMSSLELGDSALYFCASSLGLGRGYEQYFGPGTRLTVT.

The rearrangement links TRBV6-6 to TRBJ2-7; D unresolved. CDR3 length: 13 residues. CDR1 and CDR2 from the germline V gene are MNHNY and SVGAGI (reference sequence). The V and J ends lost 3 bases and 3 bases respectively, with 9 bases between them. This CDR3 is CASSYDWNYEQYF. The CDR3 coding sequence is TGTGCCAGCAGTTATGACTGGAACTACGAGCAGTACTTC.

The chain recombines TRBV10-2 with TRBJ1-1; 7 bases agree with TRBD1. Germline V gives CDR1 WSHSY, CDR2 SAAADI. The CDR3 is made up of 15 amino acids. V shed 8 bases and J 1 base; nucleotides not matched to a gene: 10. The CDR3 DNA reads TGCGCCAGCTCCTACTCGACAGGGACGAACACTGAAGCTTTCTTT. Translation: CASSYSTGTNTEAFF.

The rearrangement joins TRBV6-5 to TRBJ2-1; a possible D gene is TRBD2 (5 bases). V lost 6 bases and J 3 bases, leaving 12 bases between the germline ends. Germline V gives CDR1 MNHEY, CDR2 SVGAGI. CDR3 size: 14 residues. In DNA form, the CDR3 reads TGTGCCAGCAGGAAAGTACTAGACTACAATGAGCAGTTCTTC. Protein product: CASRKVLDYNEQFF.

DNA for the CDR3: TGTGCCAGCAGTGAAGTAGCCTCGAACACCGGGGAGCTGTTTTTT. This gives the protein CASSEVASNTGELFF. V is TRBV2 and J is TRBJ2-2; D call uncertain. The V gene lost 1 base and the J gene lost 0 bases, with 6 bases spanning the gap. CDR1 and CDR2 from the germline V gene are SNHLY and FYNNEI. The CDR3 length is 15 residues.

This clone was detected only a few times. The chain combines TRBV6-4 with TRBJ2-3; 9 bases fit TRBD1. The germline V gene has CDR1 MRHNA and CDR2 SNTAGT. The CDR3 loop spans 14 amino acids. V trimming: 5 bases; J trimming: 4 bases; junction bases outside the gene matches: 4. DNA of the CDR3: TGTGCCAGCAGTCGGACAGGGGAGTCAGATACGCAGTATTTT. Its translation: CASSRTGESDTQYF.

The chain is built from TRBV9 and TRBJ2-1, with D possibly TRBD2 on 6 matching bases. With 0 bases removed from V and 7 bases from J, the gap between germline ends came to 11 bases. This CDR3 contains 14 residues. Germline loops: CDR1 SGDLS, CDR2 YYNGEE. The CDR3 DNA follows: TGTGCCAGCAGCGTAGGAGGAGGGGCAAATGAGCAGTTCTTC. Residues: CASSVGGGANEQFF.

This chain joins TRBV9 and TRBJ1-1, with TRBD1 identical over 8 bases. Germline lookup yields CDR1 SGDLS and CDR2 YYNGEE. CDR3 length equals 15 residues. Trimming took 4 bases from V and 1 from J; bases not matched to a gene: 6. The CDR3 protein is CASSNGQGGNTEAFF. DNA for the CDR3: TGTGCCAGCAGCAACGGACAGGGAGGGAACACTGAAGCTTTCTTT.